This TCR beta chain stems from a study of tumor and adjacent non-tumor tissue in lung cancer. Findings and caveats of the study: Compared with tumor, normal lung showed significantly lower TCR diversity.

For this clonotype: Its antigen remains unidentified. A much larger clonotype is one base distant, so this may be a read error.

V was trimmed by 4 bases and J by 8 bases, leaving 17 bases between them. The germline gives CDR1 DFQATT, CDR2 SNEGSKA (reference sequence). There are 13 residues in the CDR3. RNA was extracted from bulk tissue without any cell sorting. Chemotherapy-naive patients with new lung cancer underwent thoracic surgery in China, August–late 2014. A modified ARM-PCR protocol with three rounds of nested PCR amplified TCRbeta. TCRdb re-called the multiplex PCR reads through MiXCR, storing one row per CDR3 protein. The sample has 220,000 or so distinct CDR3 sequences; 60% to 75% are singletons. The chain combines TRBV20-1 with TRBJ1-2; possibly TRBD1 for D (6 bases). The material sequenced was lung tumor tissue. The sequence was obtained from a man aged 55-75 years with non-small cell lung cancer. The CDR3 region has the DNA TGCAGTGCTAAGGGGGGGATTGGTGACGGCTACACCTTC. Translating it yields CSAKGGIGDGYTF.